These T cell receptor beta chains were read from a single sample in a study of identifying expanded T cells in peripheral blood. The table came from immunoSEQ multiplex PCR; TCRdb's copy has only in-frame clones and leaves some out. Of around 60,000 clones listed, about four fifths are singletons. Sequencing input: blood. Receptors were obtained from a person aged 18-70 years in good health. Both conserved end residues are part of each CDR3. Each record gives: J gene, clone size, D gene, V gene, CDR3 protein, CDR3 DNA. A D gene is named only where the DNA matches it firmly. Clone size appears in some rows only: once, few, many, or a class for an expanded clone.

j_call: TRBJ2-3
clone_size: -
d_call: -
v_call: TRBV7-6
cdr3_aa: CASSLAVGAGGTDTQYF
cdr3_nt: TGTGCCAGCAGCTTAGCGGTCGGAGCGGGTGGCACAGATACGCAGTATTTT

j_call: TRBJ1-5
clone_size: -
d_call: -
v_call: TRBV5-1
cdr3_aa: CASSLEPGLRQPQHF
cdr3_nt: TGCGCCAGCAGCTTGGAACCGGGGCTCAGGCAGCCCCAGCATTTT

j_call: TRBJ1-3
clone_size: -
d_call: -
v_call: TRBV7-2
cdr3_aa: CASSLVGGTDTIYF
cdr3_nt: TGTGCCAGCAGCTTAGTCGGGGGTACAGACACCATATATTTT

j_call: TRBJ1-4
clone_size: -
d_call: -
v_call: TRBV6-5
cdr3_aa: CASRKGTGNEKLFF
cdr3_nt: TGTGCCAGCAGGAAGGGGACTGGTAATGAAAAACTGTTTTTT

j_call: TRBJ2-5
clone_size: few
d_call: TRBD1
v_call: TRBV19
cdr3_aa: CASSIGGTGGETQYF
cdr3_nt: TGTGCCAGTAGTATAGGGGGGACAGGGGGTGAGACCCAGTACTTC

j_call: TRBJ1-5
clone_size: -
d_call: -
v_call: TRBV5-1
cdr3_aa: CASSLVFDQPQHF
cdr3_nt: TGCGCCAGCAGCTTGGTGTTCGACCAGCCCCAGCATTTT

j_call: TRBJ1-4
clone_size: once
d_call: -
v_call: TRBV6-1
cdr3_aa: CASSKGTANEKLFF
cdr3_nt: TGTGCCAGCAGTAAGGGGACGGCTAATGAAAAACTGTTTTTT

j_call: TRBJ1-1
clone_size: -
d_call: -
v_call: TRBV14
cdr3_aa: CASSGRKGRYTEAFF
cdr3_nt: TGTGCCAGCAGCGGAAGAAAGGGACGGTACACTGAAGCTTTCTTT

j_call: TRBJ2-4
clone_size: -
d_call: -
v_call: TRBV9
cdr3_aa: CASSGSSTDKNIQYF
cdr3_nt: TGTGCCAGCAGCGGTAGCAGTACGGACAAAAACATTCAGTACTTC

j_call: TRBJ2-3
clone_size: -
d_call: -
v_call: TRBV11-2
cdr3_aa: CASSLVVSIISTDTQYF
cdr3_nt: TGTGCCAGCAGCTTAGTGGTCAGTATCATAAGCACAGATACGCAGTATTTT

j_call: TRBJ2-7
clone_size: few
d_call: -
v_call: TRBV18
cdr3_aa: CASSPPEKAYEQYF
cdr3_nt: TGTGCCAGCTCACCACCGGAAAAAGCCTACGAGCAGTACTTC

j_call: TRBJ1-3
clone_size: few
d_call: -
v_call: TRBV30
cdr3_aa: CAWSSWGGSGNTIYF
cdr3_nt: TGTGCCTGGAGTTCTTGGGGGGGCTCTGGAAACACCATATATTTT

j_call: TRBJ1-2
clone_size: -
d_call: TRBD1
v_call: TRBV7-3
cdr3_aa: CASSAQTGGSYGYTF
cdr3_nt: TGTGCCAGCAGCGCCCAGACAGGGGGCAGCTATGGCTACACCTTC